This TCR beta chain was sequenced for a study of beta chain features in type 1 diabetes. Naive, central memory, regulatory and stem cell-like memory cells within the CD4+ compartment were sorted using CD45RO/CCR7/CD25/CD127/CD95/CD27. Sorting produced populations that all topped 95% purity. This CDR3 is built from 13 residues. CDR1 SGHVS and CDR2 FQNEAQ come from the germline V gene. Only a few counts were recorded for this clone. What it binds is not known. Its ends do not fully match the called genes, so a read error is possible. Findings and limits, study-wide: Among patients, naive, central memory and Treg TCRB repertoires appeared more similar than among healthy donors. A moderate, significant TCRB CDR3 shortening appeared in type 1 diabetes across four CD4+ subsets.

The authors reverse transcribed all of the isolated RNA, so sequencing captured expressed TCRB transcripts. The average read count of naive, central memory and regulatory T cell samples was some 3.9 million. Data came from immunoSEQ multiplex PCR; TCRdb stores just in-frame clones and leaves some out. This sample carries 300,000 or so clones, 9.3% of them seen once, and the ten largest clones take roughly 1%. Sequenced: central memory CD4+ T cells from blood. The receptor was derived from a young man with type 1 diabetes. J is TRBJ1-4 and V is TRBV7-8, with D perhaps TRBD1 (6 bases). CDR3 in DNA: TGTGCCAGCAGCTTTACAGGGAATGTAAAACTGTTTTTT. This encodes CASSFTGNVKLFF.